The next 4 T cell receptor beta chains were all read from a single sample in a study of blood T cell repertoires in COVID-19. Assay used: immunoSEQ multiplex PCR; TCRdb lists only in-frame clones, some missing. There are over 130,000 clones in the sample; about 87% occur only once, and under 3% lies in the top ten. Sequencing used peripheral blood. These TCRs come from a human donor with COVID-19, enrolled during active disease. The donor label of this sample is uncertain.

The rearrangement uses TRBV11-2 and TRBJ2-5; 8 nucleotides match TRBD2. This CDR3 has 19 amino acids. The V and J ends lost 1 base and 1 base, in that order; junction bases with no gene match: 14. Germline CDR1 is SGHAT and CDR2 is FQNNGV. CDR3 bases: TGTGCCAGCAGCTTAGGTCGGCTCTTGGCGGGGGGATTCCAAGAGACCCAGTACTTC. This encodes CASSLGRLLAGGFQETQYF.

The CDR3 DNA is TGCAGTGCTAGTAGGCAGGCCGGGGAGCTGTTTTTT. Its translation is CSASRQAGELFF. This rearrangement joins TRBV20-1 to TRBJ2-2; D is ambiguous. The V gene's germline CDR1 is DFQATT and CDR2 SNEGSKA (reference sequence). Deletions cut 3 bases from V and 6 bases from J, with 8 bases between. This CDR3 contains 12 residues.

The V call is TRBV11-2, the J call TRBJ2-1; D is possibly TRBD2 (6 bases). Trimming stripped 3 bases from V and 8 bases from J, with 20 bases between. This CDR3 has 16 amino acids. Germline V gene lookup returns CDR1 SGHAT and CDR2 FQNNGV. The CDR3 DNA follows: TGTGCCAGCAGCTTCCGGGTCCGGGGGAGTATCGATGAGCAGTTCTTC. This gives the protein CASSFRVRGSIDEQFF.

This chain uses TRBV9 with TRBJ2-1; 11 positions agree with TRBD2. Germline loops: CDR1 SGDLS, CDR2 YYNGEE. This CDR3 spans 13 amino acids. After removal of 3 bases from V and 10 bases from J, the junction contained 3 bases not matched to a gene. This chain's CDR3 is CASSAGLAEEQFF. CDR3 in DNA: TGTGCCAGCAGCGCGGGACTAGCGGAGGAGCAGTTCTTC.